The entry below describes one TCR beta chain. Its antigen is currently unknown. The same CDR3 is also encoded by other DNA sequences in this sample. PCR employed 60 Vbeta and 13 Jbeta primers. TCRdb's copy holds only in-frame clones and misses some; the assay was immunoSEQ multiplex PCR. The sample holds approximately 150,000 clones; approximately 80% are singletons and the top ten take around 15%. This sample stems from a study of cytomegalovirus exposure and HLA in healthy donors. Study-wide results and caveats: One later analysis reportedly identified an Asian-associated ancestry cluster that showed fewer N-insertions than the approximately 700-donor mean. Despite most TCR sequences being rare, some public TCRs occurred in many donors.

The CDR3 has 14 amino acids. V was pared by 1 base and J by 4 bases, with 3 bases of the junction left unmatched. The V gene's germline CDR1 is SGHTA and CDR2 FQGNSA. The clonotype comes from a woman aged 35 to 49 in good health and CMV-seronegative. The chain couples TRBV7-2 to TRBJ2-5; TRBD1 matches at 7 bases. Sequencing was carried out using PBMCs. The chain's CDR3 is CASSLVGGGETQYF. Written as DNA, the CDR3 is TGTGCCAGCAGCTTAGTAGGGGGCGGAGAGACCCAGTACTTC. Drawing the rest from reference TRBV7-2 and TRBJ2-5, the complete variable domain is GAGVSQSPSNKVTEKGKDVELRCDPISGHTALYWYRQSLGQGLEFLIYFQGNSAPDKSGLPSDRFSAERTGGSVSTLTIQRTQQEDSAVYLCASSLVGGGETQYFGPGTRLLVL.